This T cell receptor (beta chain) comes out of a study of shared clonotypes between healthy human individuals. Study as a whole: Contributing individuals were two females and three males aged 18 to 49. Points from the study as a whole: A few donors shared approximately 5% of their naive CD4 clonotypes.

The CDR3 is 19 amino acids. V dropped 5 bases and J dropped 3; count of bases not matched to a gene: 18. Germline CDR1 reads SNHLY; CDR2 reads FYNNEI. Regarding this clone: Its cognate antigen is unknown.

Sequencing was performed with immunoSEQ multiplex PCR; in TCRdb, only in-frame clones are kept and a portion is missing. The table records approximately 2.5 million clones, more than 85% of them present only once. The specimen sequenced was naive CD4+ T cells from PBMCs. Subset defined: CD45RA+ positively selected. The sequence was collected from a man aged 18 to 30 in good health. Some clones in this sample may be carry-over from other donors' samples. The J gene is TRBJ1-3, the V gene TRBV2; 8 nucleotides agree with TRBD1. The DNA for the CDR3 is TGTGCCAGCAGTTCGTACCGACAGGGGAATTCGGAGGATGGAAACACCATATATTTT. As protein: CASSSYRQGNSEDGNTIYF.